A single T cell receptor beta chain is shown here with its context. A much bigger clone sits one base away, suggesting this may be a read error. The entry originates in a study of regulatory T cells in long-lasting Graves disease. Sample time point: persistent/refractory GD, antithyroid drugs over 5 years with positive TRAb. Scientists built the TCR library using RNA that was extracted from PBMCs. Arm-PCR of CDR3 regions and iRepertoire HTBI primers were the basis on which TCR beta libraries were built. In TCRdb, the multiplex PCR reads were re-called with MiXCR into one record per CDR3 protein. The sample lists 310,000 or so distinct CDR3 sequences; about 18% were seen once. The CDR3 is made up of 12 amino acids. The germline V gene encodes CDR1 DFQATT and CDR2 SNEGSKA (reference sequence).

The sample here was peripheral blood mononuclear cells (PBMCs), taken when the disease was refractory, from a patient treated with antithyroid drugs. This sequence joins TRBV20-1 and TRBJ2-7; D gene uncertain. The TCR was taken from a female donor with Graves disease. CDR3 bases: TGCAGTGCTAGTAGGAGCCTAGACGAGCGGTACTTC. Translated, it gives CSASRSLDERYF.